This TCR beta chain stems from a study of glioma-infiltrating T cells after dendritic cell vaccination. Assay used: immunoSEQ multiplex PCR; TCRdb lists only in-frame clones, some missing. In the table there are roughly 87,000 clones, less than 90% of which are singletons. Time point defined: after dendritic cell vaccination, including at tumor progression/relapse. This TCR was sampled from a human donor with glioblastoma. Material: blood, obtained after dendritic cell vaccination.

The CDR3, as DNA: TGCGCCAGCAGCTTGGACCTAGGGGATGAAAAACTGTTTTTT. Protein product: CASSLDLGDEKLFF. V usage is TRBV5-1 and J usage is TRBJ1-4, with D possibly TRBD1 on 5 matching bases. Trimming stripped 0 bases from V and 6 bases from J, with 9 bases between. The CDR3 length is 14 residues. CDR1 is SGHRS and CDR2 is YFSETQ in the germline V gene.